A selection of T cell receptor beta chains follows, all from one sample in a study of beta chain features in type 1 diabetes. TCRdb's copy holds only in-frame clones and misses some; the assay was immunoSEQ multiplex PCR. Of 300,000 to 450,000 clones listed, roughly 21% are singletons. The sample taken for sequencing was naive CD4+ T cells from blood. The source is a woman younger than 35 in good health. The CDR3 runs from the conserved cysteine through the conserved F or W. Each record gives: D gene, clone size, J gene, V gene, CDR3 protein, CDR3 DNA. A D gene is named only where the DNA matches it firmly. Rows give clone size only sometimes, using once, few, many, or a class for an expanded clone.

-,-,TRBJ1-5,TRBV7-9,CASSLMETQPQHF,TGTGCCAGCAGCTTGATGGAGACTCAGCCCCAGCATTTT
-,few,TRBJ2-3,TRBV29-1,CSVARVDTQYF,TGCAGCGTCGCCCGAGTAGATACGCAGTATTTT
TRBD2,-,TRBJ2-5,TRBV7-2,CASSRRLAGGPSETQYF,TGTGCCAGCAGCCGAAGACTAGCGGGGGGGCCTTCGGAGACCCAGTACTTC
TRBD1,-,TRBJ1-1,TRBV6-6,CASSWTGANTEAFF,TGTGCCAGCAGTTGGACAGGGGCGAACACTGAAGCTTTCTTT
-,few,TRBJ1-1,TRBV7-2,CASSLQGMNTEAFF,TGTGCCAGCAGCTTACAGGGGATGAACACTGAAGCTTTCTTT
-,-,TRBJ2-3,TRBV15,CATSRDSQGWGSQYF,TGTGCCACCAGCAGAGATTCACAGGGATGGGGGTCGCAGTATTTT
TRBD1,-,TRBJ2-7,TRBV29-1,CSVGPRQGSYEQYF,TGCAGCGTTGGACCCCGACAGGGGTCCTACGAGCAGTACTTC
-,once,TRBJ1-1,TRBV28,CASSRERTEAFF,TGTGCCAGCAGTCGGGAGCGCACTGAAGCTTTCTTT
-,few,TRBJ1-2,TRBV11-2,CASSRLEGYTF,TGTGCCAGCAGCCGATTAGAGGGCTACACCTTC
TRBD1,few,TRBJ2-1,TRBV2,CASSGRQGQEFLFF,TGTGCCAGCAGTGGGCGACAGGGGCAAGAGTTTCTGTTCTTC
-,few,TRBJ1-4,TRBV30,CAWSRDEKLFF,TGTGCCTGGAGCCGAGATGAAAAACTGTTTTTT
-,-,TRBJ2-5,TRBV9,CASSPGQAGETQYF,TGTGCCAGCAGCCCAGGCCAAGCGGGAGAGACCCAGTACTTC
-,few,TRBJ1-2,TRBV12-5,CASGLIPQGLYGYTF,TGTGCTAGTGGTTTGATACCCCAGGGGCTCTATGGCTACACCTTC
-,-,TRBJ2-7,TRBV28,CASSSTGFYYEQYF,TGTGCCAGCAGTTCAACGGGGTTTTATTACGAGCAGTACTTC
TRBD2,-,TRBJ2-3,TRBV9,CASSVGGSSDTQYF,TGTGCCAGCAGCGTAGGCGGGAGCTCAGATACGCAGTATTTT
-,-,TRBJ2-1,TRBV5-1,CASSFLSLEYNEQFF,TGCGCCAGCAGCTTTCTATCACTCGAATACAATGAGCAGTTCTTC
-,-,TRBJ2-5,TRBV10-3,CAISPGTQYQETQYF,TGTGCCATCAGTCCCGGGACTCAGTACCAAGAGACCCAGTACTTC
-,few,TRBJ2-5,TRBV10-3,CAISERATGLQETQYF,TGTGCCATCAGTGAGCGAGCCACAGGACTACAAGAGACCCAGTACTTC
-,few,TRBJ2-7,TRBV27,CASSSDSLYEQYF,TGTGCCAGCAGTTCGGACAGCCTGTACGAGCAGTACTTC
-,few,TRBJ2-5,TRBV30,CAWASLLRQETQYF,TGTGCCTGGGCTTCCCTTCTCAGGCAGGAGACCCAGTACTTC
-,-,TRBJ2-7,TRBV9,CASTPRDTSYEQYF,TGTGCCAGCACCCCCCGGGACACCTCCTACGAGCAGTACTTC
TRBD2,few,TRBJ2-7,TRBV5-1,CASRSGVILDEQYF,TGCGCCAGCAGAAGCGGGGTGATCCTAGACGAGCAGTACTTC
TRBD1,-,TRBJ2-7,TRBV29-1,CSVETVQGIEQYF,TGCAGCGTTGAAACCGTACAGGGGATCGAGCAGTACTTC
-,-,TRBJ1-1,TRBV5-1,CASSRSTGPDTEAFF,TGCGCCAGCAGCCGATCGACAGGACCGGACACTGAAGCTTTCTTT
TRBD1,few,TRBJ2-1,TRBV19,CASTRAGTGVYEQFF,TGTGCCAGTACCAGAGCCGGGACAGGGGTCTATGAGCAGTTCTTC
-,-,TRBJ2-3,TRBV29-1,CSVRKPLTDTQYF,TGCAGCGTTCGAAAGCCACTCACAGATACGCAGTATTTT
-,few,TRBJ2-1,TRBV7-2,CASSLVAGRGNEQFF,TGTGCCAGCAGCTTAGTGGCGGGGCGTGGGAATGAGCAGTTCTTC
-,-,TRBJ2-7,TRBV10-3,CAISDFNEQYF,TGTGCCATCAGCGACTTTAACGAGCAGTACTTC
TRBD1,-,TRBJ1-5,TRBV18,CASSPPNRGGGQPQHF,TGTGCCAGCTCACCACCGAACAGGGGGGGAGGGCAGCCCCAGCATTTT
-,-,TRBJ2-1,TRBV16,CASSQWAQSSYNEQFF,TGTGCCAGCAGCCAATGGGCCCAGTCCTCCTACAATGAGCAGTTCTTC
-,-,TRBJ2-1,TRBV15,CATSRDLRDEQFF,TGTGCCACCAGCAGAGATTTGCGAGATGAGCAGTTCTTC
TRBD1,-,TRBJ1-2,TRBV30,CAWSVRGTEGYTF,TGTGCCTGGAGTGTAAGAGGGACAGAAGGCTACACCTTC
TRBD2,-,TRBJ2-1,TRBV7-3,CASSRVERGGPHNEQFF,TGTGCCAGCAGCCGGGTTGAGCGGGGGGGCCCCCACAATGAGCAGTTCTTC
TRBD2,few,TRBJ2-1,TRBV2,CASRGMRGALNEQFF,TGTGCCAGCAGGGGGATGCGGGGGGCCCTCAATGAGCAGTTCTTC
TRBD1,-,TRBJ1-1,TRBV14,CASSHPGTGGRWNTEAFF,TGTGCCAGCAGCCATCCTGGGACAGGGGGGAGATGGAACACTGAAGCTTTCTTT
-,-,TRBJ1-1,TRBV20-1,CSARDGRGTFF,TGCAGTGCTAGAGATGGCAGGGGAACTTTCTTT
TRBD2,-,TRBJ2-2,TRBV15,CATSREGKAGAGELFF,TGTGCCACCAGCAGAGAGGGGAAGGCGGGGGCCGGGGAGCTGTTTTTT
TRBD1,few,TRBJ1-5,TRBV7-2,CASSPKMGDRVQPQHF,TGTGCCAGCAGCCCCAAGATGGGGGACAGGGTCCAGCCCCAGCATTTT
TRBD1,-,TRBJ2-5,TRBV5-4,CASSSTGLETQYF,TGTGCCAGCAGCTCGACAGGGCTGGAGACCCAGTACTTC
TRBD1,few,TRBJ2-3,TRBV5-1,CASSLGQGNTDTQYF,TGCGCCAGCAGCTTGGGACAGGGGAACACAGATACGCAGTATTTT
TRBD1,few,TRBJ1-2,TRBV5-6,CASSRGQGSYGYTF,TGTGCCAGCAGCCGCGGACAGGGGTCCTATGGCTACACCTTC
TRBD1,-,TRBJ2-7,TRBV7-2,CASSPRTGAYEQYF,TGTGCCAGCAGCCCCCGGACAGGGGCCTACGAGCAGTACTTC
-,few,TRBJ1-4,TRBV7-9,CASSRTATNEKLFF,TGTGCCAGCAGCCGGACAGCAACTAATGAAAAACTGTTTTTT
-,-,TRBJ1-4,TRBV4-3,CASSQDLRATNEKLFF,TGCGCCAGCAGCCAAGATTTACGAGCAACTAATGAAAAACTGTTTTTT
-,-,TRBJ1-5,TRBV18,CASSRDTGRGPQHF,TGTGCCAGCTCACGTGACACGGGCAGGGGGCCCCAGCATTTT
-,few,TRBJ2-7,TRBV4-1,CASSQDVAGVPYEQYF,TGCGCCAGCAGCCAAGATGTCGCAGGGGTTCCCTACGAGCAGTACTTC
-,once,TRBJ1-5,TRBV6-1,CASSASSYSNQPQHF,TGTGCCAGCAGTGCGAGTTCCTATAGCAATCAGCCCCAGCATTTT
-,few,TRBJ1-1,TRBV29-1,CSVVVMNTEAFF,TGCAGCGTTGTTGTCATGAACACTGAAGCTTTCTTT
-,few,TRBJ2-1,TRBV7-6,CASSLEQEFRRQFF,TGTGCCAGCAGCTTAGAACAGGAGTTTCGTCGGCAGTTCTTC
-,-,TRBJ1-3,TRBV29-1,CSVREFTGNTIYF,TGCAGCGTAAGGGAGTTTACTGGAAACACCATATATTTT
TRBD1,-,TRBJ2-1,TRBV29-1,CSVERQGVYNEQFF,TGCAGCGTTGAAAGACAGGGAGTATACAATGAGCAGTTCTTC
-,few,TRBJ2-3,TRBV6-5,CASSYSSSGWDTQYF,TGTGCCAGCAGTTACTCATCGAGCGGGTGGGATACGCAGTATTTT
-,-,TRBJ1-1,TRBV7-9,CASSLESVRGNAEAFF,TGTGCCAGCAGCTTAGAATCAGTTCGGGGTAACGCTGAAGCTTTCTTT
TRBD2,few,TRBJ2-7,TRBV27,CASSSGGGVNEQYF,TGTGCCAGCAGTTCCGGCGGGGGAGTAAACGAGCAGTACTTC
-,few,TRBJ2-1,TRBV9,CASSLGSSGNEQFF,TGTGCCAGCAGCCTAGGCAGTAGCGGAAATGAGCAGTTCTTC
TRBD1,few,TRBJ2-5,TRBV15,CATSSQGGTGPETQYF,TGTGCCACCAGCTCGCAGGGCGGGACAGGGCCAGAGACCCAGTACTTC